This T cell receptor beta chain was profiled in a study of vaccination and CD4 T cells after COVID-19. Study results and limitations: The median number of SARS-CoV-2-reactive clonotypes increased from roughly 22 to 38, a change that did not reach significance.

J was trimmed by 4 bases and V by 6 bases; bases with no gene match: 5. This CDR3 comprises 12 residues. Germline V gene lookup returns CDR1 DFQATT and CDR2 SNEGSKA (reference sequence). Oncomine TCR Beta short-read sequencing was applied to DNA from cultured CD4+ T cells. Researchers extracted genomic DNA from CD4+ T cells that had been cultured. TCRdb re-derived calls from the PCR reads in MiXCR, one entry per CDR3 protein. The table has around 21,000 distinct CDR3 sequences, roughly 56% seen once. As for this clonotype: The antigen remains unidentified.

The sample's treatment: roughly 11-day PBMC culture with coronavirus spike peptide pools or control peptides (ViraFEST assay). The chain combines TRBV20-1 with TRBJ1-2, with 7 nucleotides matching TRBD1. Sequencing input: CD4+ T cells from blood, cultured in vitro. The sequence was obtained from a human donor who had recovered from COVID-19. The CDR3 region is CSAARGTYGYTF. The CDR3 DNA sequence: TGCAGTGCCGCCAGGGGGACCTATGGCTACACCTTC.